Each of the 5 T cell receptor beta chains below was sequenced from the same sample in a study of T cell responses to AZD1222 COVID-19 vaccine. Generated by immunoSEQ multiplex PCR, the TCRdb table keeps only in-frame clones and is missing some. The sample has roughly 120,000 clones, roughly nine tenths seen once. The sample was peripheral blood, taken on day 0 of AZD1222 vaccination. The receptors shown here come from an adult in good health.

Written as DNA, the CDR3 is TGTGCCACCGGACTCTACCTCACCGGGGAGCTGTTTTTT. This codes for CATGLYLTGELFF. The chain carries TRBV19 and TRBJ2-2, with D possibly matching TRBD2 (5 bases). The CDR3 consists of 13 residues. Germline CDR1 LNHDA, CDR2 SQIVND (reference sequence). V lost 10 bases and J lost 4, with 13 bases in between.

V and J are TRBV7-8 and TRBJ2-2; 13 nucleotides line up with TRBD2. Per the germline V gene, CDR1 is SGHVS and CDR2 is FQNEAQ. The CDR3 loop spans 16 amino acids. The J segment lost 7 bases and the V segment lost 5 bases, leaving 7 bases of the junction unmatched. As DNA, the CDR3 is TGTGCCAGCAGCCTTACTAGCGGGAGGGCAGGCGGGGAGCTGTTTTTT. This sequence encodes CASSLTSGRAGGELFF. The entire variable domain, with the rest obtained from reference TRBV7-8 and TRBJ2-2, is as follows: GAGVSQSPRYKVAKRGQDVALRCDPISGHVSLFWYQQALGQGPEFLTYFQNEAQLDKSGLPSDRFFAERPEGSVSTLKIQRTQQEDSAVYLCASSLTSGRAGGELFFGEGSRLTVL.

The chain combines TRBV6-1 with TRBJ1-5; D gene uncertain. This CDR3 region has 13 residues. CDR1 MNHNS and CDR2 SASEGT come from the germline V gene. Trimming stripped 2 bases from V and 4 bases from J, with 6 bases between. CDR3 residues: CASSERKNQPQHF. DNA for the CDR3: TGTGCCAGCAGTGAAAGGAAGAATCAGCCCCAGCATTTT.

This clone was observed once. This chain uses TRBV5-1 with TRBJ2-1, with 7 bases identical to TRBD2. CDR1 SGHRS and CDR2 YFSETQ come from the germline V gene. The CDR3 extends over 16 amino acids. J lost 0 bases, V lost 5 bases, and 8 bases had no gene match. CDR3 sequence reads: CASRWSGGSSYNEQFF. For the CDR3, the DNA is TGCGCCAGCAGGTGGTCGGGGGGTAGCTCCTACAATGAGCAGTTCTTC.

The V call is TRBV2, the J call TRBJ2-5; the match to TRBD1 covers 8 bases. The CDR3 is 13 amino acids. The V and J ends lost 7 bases and 5 bases, in that order; junction bases with no gene match: 6. Germline-derived CDR1 and CDR2 are SNHLY and FYNNEI. CDR3: CASKASGGETQYF. The CDR3 DNA reads TGTGCCAGCAAAGCGTCAGGGGGCGAGACCCAGTACTTC.